The text below deals with one TCR beta chain. The record originates from a study of blood T cell repertoires in COVID-19. Study context: Samples came from the United States, Italy and Spain, spanning acute and convalescent COVID-19. T cells, B-cell-depleted T cells, or PBMCs provided the cDNA or gDNA that served as material.

The V gene's germline CDR1 is MDHEN and CDR2 SYDVKM. Losses at the gene ends were 3 bases for V and 7 bases for J; bases not matched to a gene: 12. CDR3 size: 16 residues. As processed by the authors: Reference gene primer amplification in the assay estimated nucleated cell counts. Profiling relied on immunoSEQ multiplex PCR, and the TCRdb table lists in-frame clones only, not all of them. V and J calls plus clone size are reproduced from that table; the DNA served to infer D and trimming. There are about 70,000 clones in the sample; about 82% occur only once, and under 2% lies in the top ten. The sample was peripheral blood. The clonotype originates from a woman between 55 and 75 years old with acute or convalescent COVID-19. V and J are TRBV28 and TRBJ2-1; 7 bases align to TRBD1. This chain's CDR3 is CASSFVGLGRGNEQFF. The CDR3 DNA sequence: TGTGCCAGCAGTTTTGTAGGCCTGGGCAGGGGGAATGAGCAGTTCTTC.